These 27 T cell receptor beta chains were all obtained from the same sample, sequenced in a study of PD-1 blockade in classical Hodgkin lymphoma. Indicated time point: newly diagnosed, previously untreated cHL patient sample. Negative selection with magnetic separation was used to purify CD4+ T cells from thawed PBMCs. The assay was immunoSEQ multiplex PCR, and TCRdb's table has in-frame clones only and misses some. In the table there are tens of thousands of clones, 90% to 95% of which are singletons. Specimen: CD4+ T cells from blood. These receptors all stem from a human donor with classical Hodgkin lymphoma.

CDR3 sequence: CASSRGGYSPLHF. The CDR3 coding sequence is TGTGCCAGCAGTAGAGGCGGGTATTCACCCCTCCACTTT. The V and J genes are TRBV27 and TRBJ1-6; D ambiguous. The CDR3 totals 13 residues. Germline V gives CDR1 MNHEY, CDR2 SMNVEV (reference sequence). V was shortened by 5 bases and J by 8 bases, with 10 bases between the two germline ends.

The chain uses TRBV4-2 and TRBJ2-1, with D uncertain. Germline CDR1 LGHNA, CDR2 YNFKEQ. The CDR3 is made up of 15 amino acids. Between the trimmed V and J ends, which lost 0 bases and 3 bases, there was a span of 9 bases. The CDR3 DNA reads as TGTGCCAGCAGCCAAGATCGGGCTCTCTACAATGAGCAGTTCTTC. This encodes CASSQDRALYNEQFF.

This clone came up once. The chain carries TRBV18 and TRBJ2-5, with D hard to call. Per the germline V gene, CDR1 is KGHSH and CDR2 is LQKENI. The CDR3 spans 13 residues. V was pared by 3 bases and J by 4 bases, with 9 bases between. The CDR3 DNA follows: TGTGCCAGCTCACCGGGCGCGGCAGAGACCCAGTACTTC. This encodes CASSPGAAETQYF.

The chain employs TRBV6-1 and TRBJ2-4; tentatively, D is TRBD1 (6 bases). Germline CDR1 reads MNHNS; CDR2 reads SASEGT. Trimming removed 6 bases at V and 14 bases at J, with 20 bases between. This CDR3 spans 13 amino acids. CDR3 region: CASRPGTSTRKYF. Written as DNA, the CDR3 is TGTGCCAGCAGGCCCGGGACAAGTACCCGAAAGTACTTC.

The chain uses TRBV2 and TRBJ2-5, with 7 nucleotides matching TRBD1. This CDR3 region has 15 residues. With 7 bases clipped from V and 5 bases from J, the junction kept 13 bases outside the gene matches. Germline V gene lookup returns CDR1 SNHLY and CDR2 FYNNEI. The CDR3: CASTRQGRAWETQYF. CDR3 coding DNA: TGTGCCAGCACCCGACAGGGACGAGCGTGGGAGACCCAGTACTTC.

The V call is TRBV5-4, the J call TRBJ2-7; TRBD2 agrees at 11 bases. Germline V lookup: CDR1 SGHNT, CDR2 YYREEE (reference sequence). The CDR3 sequence is 14 residues long. After removal of 4 bases from V and 5 bases from J, the junction contained 5 bases not matched to a gene. The CDR3 here is CASSPELAGDEQYF. The DNA for the CDR3 is TGTGCCAGCAGCCCTGAACTAGCGGGAGACGAGCAGTACTTC.

The gene calls are TRBV4-1 and TRBJ1-3; D ambiguous. Germline V gene sequence: CDR1 MGHRA, CDR2 YSYEKL. The length of the CDR3 is 17 residues. V dropped 2 bases and J dropped 0 bases, with 14 bases sitting between them. CDR3 sequence: CASSQSGRLDSGNTIYF. The DNA for the CDR3 is TGCGCCAGCAGCCAAAGTGGCAGGCTTGACTCTGGAAACACCATATATTTT.

The rearrangement joins TRBV10-3 to TRBJ2-5, with no clear D. The J call is in doubt because the DNA end fits TRBJ2-7 better. Germline V gene sequence: CDR1 ENHRY, CDR2 SYGVKD. The CDR3 has 14 amino acids. This chain's CDR3 is CATNPRSGSYEQYF. The DNA of the CDR3 is TGTGCCACGAACCCAAGGTCCGGGTCCTACGAGCAGTACTTC.

This rearrangement joins TRBV19 to TRBJ2-1; D gene ambiguous. V was pared by 3 bases and J by 7 bases, with 4 bases between. Germline values: CDR1 LNHDA, CDR2 SQIVND (reference sequence). This CDR3 spans 11 amino acids. The CDR3 sequence: CASSMGNEQFF. CDR3 coding DNA: TGTGCCAGTAGTATGGGGAATGAGCAGTTCTTC.

The V call is TRBV5-1, the J call TRBJ2-7; 8 bases line up with TRBD1. V shed 1 base and J 6 bases; nucleotides not matched to a gene: 6. The germline gives CDR1 SGHRS, CDR2 YFSETQ. The CDR3 totals 14 residues. Here the CDR3 DNA reads TGCGCCAGCAGCTTGATGACAGGGGAGAGCGAGCAGTACTTC. Amino acid sequence: CASSLMTGESEQYF. Full variable domain (missing parts from reference TRBV5-1 and TRBJ2-7): KAGVTQTPRYLIKTRGQQVTLSCSPISGHRSVSWYQQTPGQGLQFLFEYFSETQRNKGNFPGRFSGRQFSNSRSEMNVSTLELGDSALYLCASSLMTGESEQYFGPGTRLTVT.

This sequence joins TRBV29-1 and TRBJ1-1; D is uncertain. The CDR3 sequence is 12 residues long. Germline values: CDR1 SQVTM, CDR2 ANQGSEA. Trimming took 3 bases from V and 3 from J, leaving 8 bases between them. Here the CDR3 reads CSVEREDTEAFF. The CDR3 nucleotides are TGCAGCGTTGAGAGGGAGGACACTGAAGCTTTCTTT.

CDR3 in DNA: TGTGCCAGCAGTTTGGGAGGCATCAATGAAAAACTGTTTTTT. Protein: CASSLGGINEKLFF. The J gene is TRBJ1-4, the V gene TRBV28; unclear D gene. Germline lookup yields CDR1 MDHEN and CDR2 SYDVKM. V was pared by 3 bases and J by 5 bases, with 10 bases between. CDR3 length equals 14 residues.

The chain combines TRBV5-1 with TRBJ1-5, with TRBD1 as a possible D gene (5 bases). The CDR3 has 14 amino acids. CDR1 is SGHRS, CDR2 YFSETQ, per germline. Deletions cut 5 bases from V and 6 bases from J, with 15 bases between. CDR3 amino acids: CASSPGVKGQPQHF. DNA for the CDR3: TGCGCCAGCAGTCCGGGGGTTAAGGGTCAGCCCCAGCATTTT.

The rearrangement links TRBV11-3 to TRBJ2-5; D is unresolved. The CDR3 spans 12 residues. Per germline, CDR1 SGHNT and CDR2 YENEEA. V dropped 1 base and J dropped 7 bases, with 7 bases sitting between them. The CDR3 DNA follows: TGTGCCAGCAGCTTAGGGGATGGGACCCAGTACTTC. It specifies CASSLGDGTQYF.

The CDR3 DNA reads as TGTGCCAGCAGAAGGACTAGCGGGAGATTAGAGACCCAGTACTTC. As protein: CASRRTSGRLETQYF. The chain recombines TRBV6-5 with TRBJ2-5; 13 nucleotides align to TRBD2. Germline V gives CDR1 MNHEY, CDR2 SVGAGI. V lost 6 bases, J lost 4 bases, and 5 bases stayed unmatched. This CDR3 is built from 15 residues.

The rearrangement links TRBV7-9 to TRBJ2-5, with D possibly TRBD1 on 6 matching bases. Trimming pared 1 base from V and 0 bases from J, leaving 9 bases between. Germline V gene sequence: CDR1 SEHNR, CDR2 FQNEAQ (reference sequence). The length of the CDR3 is 15 residues. DNA for the CDR3: TGTGCCAGCAGCTTAGAAGGGGGATACCAAGAGACCCAGTACTTC. Its protein product is CASSLEGGYQETQYF.

The chain carries TRBV9 and TRBJ2-1; the D is unclear. The V gene lost 2 bases and the J gene lost 4 bases, with 7 bases spanning the gap. The CDR3 has 13 amino acids. Germline loops: CDR1 SGDLS, CDR2 YYNGEE. For the CDR3, the DNA is TGTGCCAGCAGCGTTAGCCGATACAATGAGCAGTTCTTC. This sequence encodes CASSVSRYNEQFF.

The chain recombines TRBV2 with TRBJ1-5; 10 bases match TRBD1. CDR3 length: 16 amino acids. Germline V gene sequence: CDR1 SNHLY, CDR2 FYNNEI. The V gene end was trimmed by 8 bases and the J gene end by 10 bases; junction bases not matched to a gene: 17. The CDR3 nucleotides are TGTGCCAGCCGACAGGGGGCGCGAGGGTATGTAAAACCCCAGCATTTT. It translates to CASRQGARGYVKPQHF.

This clone was detected once. The rearrangement links TRBV2 to TRBJ1-6, with no clear D. V shed 9 bases and J shed 0 bases, with 12 bases lying between them. This CDR3 comprises 15 residues. Germline CDR1 and CDR2: SNHLY and FYNNEI. DNA for the CDR3: TGTGCCAGTTCGACATTACCCTCCTATAATTCACCCCTCCACTTT. This encodes CASSTLPSYNSPLHF.

This chain links TRBV7-9 with TRBJ2-1; 9 nucleotides align to TRBD1. CDR3 length equals 15 residues. The V gene end was trimmed by 5 bases and the J gene end by 6 bases; junction bases not matched to a gene: 8. CDR1 is SEHNR and CDR2 is FQNEAQ in the germline V gene (reference sequence). The CDR3 region has the DNA TGTGCCAGCAGCCGTGCCGGGACAGGGTCCAATGAGCAGTTCTTC. As protein: CASSRAGTGSNEQFF. Complete variable domain (other parts from reference TRBV7-9 and TRBJ2-1): DTGVSQNPRHKITKRGQNVTFRCDPISEHNRLYWYRQTLGQGPEFLTYFQNEAQLEKSRLLSDRFSAERPKGSFSTLEIQRTEQGDSAMYLCASSRAGTGSNEQFFGPGTRLTVL.

The V and J genes are TRBV7-8 and TRBJ1-5, with 7 bases lining up with TRBD1. The CDR3 sequence is 16 residues long. CDR1 is SGHVS, CDR2 FQNEAQ, per germline. J lost 4 bases, V lost 3 bases, and 9 bases had no gene match. The CDR3 nucleotides are TGTGCCAGCAGCTTGATGACGAGGGGGCTAAATCAGCCCCAGCATTTT. It yields the protein CASSLMTRGLNQPQHF. Together with reference TRBV7-8 and TRBJ1-5, the CDR3 gives the full variable domain: GAGVSQSPRYKVAKRGQDVALRCDPISGHVSLFWYQQALGQGPEFLTYFQNEAQLDKSGLPSDRFFAERPEGSVSTLKIQRTQQEDSAVYLCASSLMTRGLNQPQHFGDGTRLSIL.

The V call is TRBV7-9, the J call TRBJ2-1, with D hard to call. Per germline, CDR1 SEHNR and CDR2 FQNEAQ (reference sequence). The V end was cut by 5 bases, the J end by 2 bases, with 22 bases between. The CDR3 is made up of 18 amino acids. The CDR3 reads CASSRPPTVSTPYNEQFF. Here the CDR3 DNA reads TGTGCCAGCAGCCGACCACCTACAGTATCGACCCCCTACAATGAGCAGTTCTTC.

The chain is built from TRBV11-2 and TRBJ2-7, with TRBD2 matching 9 bases. The CDR3 contains 16 residues. Germline lookup yields CDR1 SGHAT and CDR2 FQNNGV. V lost 4 bases, J lost 0 bases, and 7 bases stayed unmatched. The CDR3 loop reads CASSSLSGRSSYEQYF. CDR3 in DNA: TGTGCCAGCAGCTCACTTAGCGGGAGAAGCTCCTACGAGCAGTACTTC. Based on the CDR3 plus reference TRBV11-2 and TRBJ2-7, the full variable domain is EAGVAQSPRYKIIEKRQSVAFWCNPISGHATLYWYQQILGQGPKLLIQFQNNGVVDDSQLPKDRFSAERLKGVDSTLKIQPAKLEDSAVYLCASSSLSGRSSYEQYFGPGTRLTVT.

DNA for the CDR3: TGTGCCAGCAGCTTCCCAGGGGGGCCCCTCCACTTT. Its translation is CASSFPGGPLHF. The chain couples TRBV7-3 to TRBJ1-6; 7 bases fit TRBD1. Germline CDR1 and CDR2: SGHTA and FQGTGA. CDR3 length: 12 amino acids. Trimming at V came to 3 bases and at J to 13 bases, leaving 3 bases not matched to a gene.

The CDR3 nucleotides read TGCGCCAGCGGGACTCCTAGCACAGATACGCAGTATTTT. This translates into CASGTPSTDTQYF. The chain links TRBV10-2 to TRBJ2-3; TRBD2 might be the D (6 bases). The V end lost 8 bases, the J end lost 0 bases, and 9 bases lay between the germline ends. This CDR3 is 13 amino acids long. Germline V gives CDR1 WSHSY, CDR2 SAAADI.

The rearrangement links TRBV6-1 to TRBJ1-1; D is unclear. The V and J ends lost 8 bases and 5 bases respectively, with 15 bases between them. The CDR3 runs to 13 residues. The germline gives CDR1 MNHNS, CDR2 SASEGT. The CDR3 protein is CASLATVGTEAFF. The CDR3 DNA reads TGTGCCAGCCTAGCAACGGTGGGGACTGAAGCTTTCTTT.

V usage is TRBV25-1 and J usage is TRBJ2-1, with 7 bases fitting TRBD2. Trimming removed 4 bases from V and 7 bases from J; junction bases left unmatched: 7. This CDR3 region has 14 residues. CDR1 and CDR2 from the germline V gene are MGHDK and SYGVNS. The chain's CDR3 is CASSGAGAGNEQFF. The CDR3, as DNA: TGTGCCAGCAGTGGGGCGGGAGCGGGGAATGAGCAGTTCTTC. The full variable domain, with the rest looked up from reference TRBV25-1 and TRBJ2-1, is EADIYQTPRYLVIGTGKKITLECSQTMGHDKMYWYQQDPGMELHLIHYSYGVNSTEKGDLSSESTVSRIRTEHFPLTLESARPSHTSQYLCASSGAGAGNEQFFGPGTRLTVL.